One and the same sample provided the 15 T cell receptor beta chains below, sequenced in a study of CD8 T cells in Susac syndrome. Roughly 0.45 to 1 ug RNA was reverse transcribed with random hexamers. TCRdb called the immunoSEQ multiplex PCR reads again in MiXCR, with one record for every CDR3 protein. The table lists some 100,000 distinct CDR3 sequences, over 90% of them singletons. The sample was CD4+ T cells from PBMCs. The receptors here all came from a human donor in good health.

The J gene is TRBJ1-6, the V gene TRBV7-9; D is unresolved. Trimming removed 1 base at V and 7 bases at J, with 8 bases between. This CDR3 contains 14 residues. The V gene's germline CDR1 is SEHNR and CDR2 FQNEAQ (reference sequence). The CDR3 region has the DNA TGTGCCAGCAGCTTAGACAACTTCAATTCACCCCTCCACTTT. Translation: CASSLDNFNSPLHF.

The V and J genes are TRBV2 and TRBJ2-2; 7 positions match TRBD2. Trimming cost V 7 bases and J 7 bases; bases outside gene matches: 6. The germline V gene has CDR1 SNHLY and CDR2 FYNNEI. The CDR3 is made up of 13 amino acids. In nucleotides, the CDR3 is TGTGCCAGCACCCCGACTAGCCTCGGGGAGCTGTTTTTT. Residues: CASTPTSLGELFF. Full variable domain (remainder filled in from reference TRBV2 and TRBJ2-2): EPEVTQTPSHQVTQMGQEVILRCVPISNHLYFYWYRQILGQKVEFLVSFYNNEISEKSEIFDDQFSVERPDGSNFTLKIRSTKLEDSAMYFCASTPTSLGELFFGEGSRLTVL.

The chain recombines TRBV20-1 with TRBJ2-7, with 8 bases that match TRBD2. This CDR3 contains 14 residues. The germline V gene encodes CDR1 DFQATT and CDR2 SNEGSKA (reference sequence). The V gene end was trimmed by 2 bases and the J gene end by 2 bases; junction bases not matched to a gene: 5. This CDR3 is CSARPVAGTYEQYF. In nucleotides, the CDR3 is TGCAGTGCTAGACCGGTAGCGGGGACCTACGAGCAGTACTTC.

The rearrangement joins TRBV7-9 to TRBJ1-3; D is undetermined. Looked up from germline, CDR1 is SEHNR and CDR2 is FQNEAQ (reference sequence). Trimming cost V 5 bases and J 0 bases, with 11 bases left between them. CDR3 size: 15 residues. The CDR3 reads CASSTDTYSGNTIYF. CDR3 coding DNA: TGTGCCAGCAGCACCGACACTTACTCTGGAAACACCATATATTTT.

This chain uses TRBV20-1 with TRBJ2-1; TRBD2 agrees at 11 bases. Germline CDR1 DFQATT, CDR2 SNEGSKA (reference sequence). This CDR3 region has 16 residues. V lost 4 bases and J lost 1; bases outside the gene matches: 6. The CDR3, as DNA: TGCAGTGCTAAACCACTAGCGGGGGAATCCTACAATGAGCAGTTCTTC. It translates to CSAKPLAGESYNEQFF.

The chain is built from TRBV2 and TRBJ1-2; no clear D gene. The germline V gene encodes CDR1 SNHLY and CDR2 FYNNEI. V was clipped by 5 bases and J by 6 bases, with 13 bases between them. The CDR3 runs to 13 residues. CDR3 protein: CASSYQAPHGYTF. The CDR3 DNA is TGTGCCAGCAGTTATCAGGCCCCCCATGGCTACACCTTC.

V is TRBV19 and J is TRBJ2-1; D gene unclear. Trimming stripped 3 bases from V and 8 bases from J, with 17 bases between. CDR1 and CDR2 (germline): LNHDA, SQIVND (reference sequence). This CDR3 region has 15 residues. In DNA form, the CDR3 reads TGTGCCAGTAGTATTCGGCCGACTTCTAGTTATGAGCAGTTCTTC. Translated: CASSIRPTSSYEQFF.

The gene calls are TRBV7-2 and TRBJ2-1, with D maybe TRBD2 (6 bases). The CDR3 loop spans 14 amino acids. The germline V gene encodes CDR1 SGHTA and CDR2 FQGNSA. V lost 6 bases and J lost 0, with 9 bases in between. The CDR3 nucleotides read TGTGCCAGCAGGGGCGGGGCCTCCTACAATGAGCAGTTCTTC. Translating gives CASRGGASYNEQFF.

The chain uses TRBV29-1 and TRBJ2-7, with TRBD1 matching 7 bases. J was trimmed by 0 bases and V by 7 bases; bases with no gene match: 6. CDR3 length: 13 amino acids. In germline, CDR1 is SQVTM, CDR2 ANQGSEA. The CDR3 loop reads CSGRGHNSYEQYF. CDR3 DNA sequence: TGCAGCGGAAGGGGGCACAACTCCTACGAGCAGTACTTC.

The chain recombines TRBV5-1 with TRBJ1-1; D is uncertain. Trimming pared 3 bases from V and 0 bases from J, leaving 9 bases between. The CDR3 is 14 residues long. Germline V CDR1 and CDR2: SGHRS, YFSETQ. The DNA of the CDR3 is TGCGCCAGCAGCTCCAACAACATGAACACTGAAGCTTTCTTT. This sequence encodes CASSSNNMNTEAFF.

The genes are TRBV6-5 and TRBJ2-6, with D perhaps TRBD1 or TRBD2 (6 bases each). Germline CDR1 and CDR2: MNHEY and SVGAGI. V dropped 3 bases and J dropped 0 bases, with 12 bases sitting between them. The CDR3 runs 17 residues. The CDR3 here is CASSYGGGRSGANVLTF. The CDR3 region has the DNA TGTGCCAGCAGTTATGGAGGGGGACGCTCTGGGGCCAACGTCCTGACTTTC.

The CDR3 bases are TGTGCCAGCAGTTACCTGCCGGGGGGCCGGACCTACGAGCAGTACTTC. Amino acids: CASSYLPGGRTYEQYF. This chain links TRBV6-5 with TRBJ2-7; TRBD2 is a possible D gene (7 bases). The germline V and J ends were trimmed by 2 bases and 2 bases, with 16 bases remaining between them. This CDR3 contains 16 residues. In germline, CDR1 is MNHEY, CDR2 SVGAGI.

The V call is TRBV12-3 or TRBV12-4, the J call TRBJ2-1; TRBD2 matches at 9 bases. The CDR3 contains 16 residues. V gave up 3 bases and J gave up 6 bases; unmatched junction bases: 9. The CDR3 sequence is CASSFGGTSRANEQFF. For the CDR3, the DNA is TGTGCCAGCAGTTTTGGGGGGACTAGCCGGGCCAATGAGCAGTTCTTC.

This chain connects TRBV5-1 to TRBJ1-1, with no clear D. Per the germline V gene, CDR1 is SGHRS and CDR2 is YFSETQ. The CDR3 covers 14 residues. V was trimmed by 7 bases and J by 4 bases, leaving 17 bases between them. The CDR3 nucleotides read TGCGCCAGCGAAGAGGATGCAGGAAGCACTGAAGCTTTCTTT. It specifies CASEEDAGSTEAFF.

This chain joins TRBV4-3 and TRBJ1-5; weak D call: TRBD1 (6 bases). The CDR3 runs to 14 residues. Germline lookup yields CDR1 LGHNA and CDR2 YSLEER. V lost 2 bases and J lost 7, with 12 bases in between. The chain's CDR3 is CASSQTIQGQPQHF. The CDR3 DNA reads as TGCGCCAGCAGCCAAACTATACAGGGACAGCCCCAGCATTTT.